This T cell receptor beta chain was sequenced during a study of regulatory T cells in long-lasting Graves disease. V was cut by 4 bases and J by 12 bases, with 15 bases left in between. The CDR3 has 12 residues. In germline, CDR1 is ENHRY, CDR2 SYGVKD. The authors built TCR beta libraries using iRepertoire HTBI primers and Arm-PCR of CDR3 regions. From the multiplex PCR reads, TCRdb called clonotypes with MiXCR, one entry per CDR3 protein. The sample has 450,000 to 650,000 distinct CDR3 sequences; about 16% are singletons. Time point of the sample: newly diagnosed GD, antithyroid drugs for less than 3 months. Construction of the TCR library relied on RNA isolated from PBMCs. This sample also belongs to another study, concerning T cells in Graves' hyperthyroidism and ophthalmopathy.

The V call is TRBV10-3, the J call TRBJ1-2; TRBD1 might be the D (6 bases). Sample: peripheral blood mononuclear cells (PBMCs), taken at new diagnosis, from a patient treated with antithyroid drugs. The TCR sequence derives from a woman aged 35-65 years with Graves disease. The DNA of the CDR3 is TGTGCCATCAGTGTTGCTTCGGGGGGCCACACCTTC. Translation: CAISVASGGHTF.